The next 20 T cell receptor beta chains were all read from a single sample in a study of T cells in narcolepsy. Libraries were prepared by immunoSEQ multiplex PCR; TCRdb keeps only in-frame clonotypes and omits some of them. The sample records about 27,000 clones, around three quarters being singletons. What was sequenced was CD45RA- memory CD4+ T cells from PBMCs. The receptors were gathered from a human donor with narcolepsy.

This clone came up once. This chain joins TRBV7-2 and TRBJ2-7, with TRBD2 identical over 11 bases. The CDR3 has 17 residues. The V segment lost 1 base and the J segment 7 bases; nucleotides outside the gene matches: 12. Germline V gene sequence: CDR1 SGHTA, CDR2 FQGNSA. The CDR3 DNA follows: TGTGCCAGCAGCTTAGGAGTAGGTCTAGCGGGGGGAGGGGAGCAGTACTTC. Its protein product is CASSLGVGLAGGGEQYF.

CDR3 residues: CASSYQGLAAKNIQYF. The CDR3 coding sequence is TGTGCCAGCAGTTATCAGGGTCTAGCGGCCAAAAACATTCAGTACTTC. The V call is TRBV6-5, the J call TRBJ2-4, with D maybe TRBD2 (6 bases). CDR1 is MNHEY, CDR2 SVGAGI, per germline. The CDR3 consists of 16 residues. V was clipped by 3 bases and J by 1 base, with 13 bases between them.

V usage is TRBV6-1 and J usage is TRBJ1-5; weak D call: TRBD1 (6 bases). CDR1 and CDR2 (germline): MNHNS, SASEGT. The CDR3 totals 14 residues. V lost 2 bases and J lost 9, with 14 bases in between. CDR3 loop: CASSETAGERPQHF. CDR3 nucleotide sequence: TGTGCCAGCAGTGAAACGGCAGGGGAAAGGCCCCAGCATTTT.

V is TRBV4-1 and J is TRBJ2-5; 8 bases map to TRBD2. From germline, CDR1 is MGHRA and CDR2 YSYEKL. Germline trimming cut 4 bases from V and 3 bases from J; bases unmatched to any gene: 7. CDR3 length equals 15 residues. CDR3 bases: TGCGCCAGCAGCCGATCCGGTAGCGGGGAAGAGACCCAGTACTTC. As protein: CASSRSGSGEETQYF.

The genes are TRBV5-4 and TRBJ1-1; D not certain. V shed 4 bases and J shed 6 bases, with 13 bases lying between them. The CDR3 has 13 residues. Looked up from germline, CDR1 is SGHNT and CDR2 is YYREEE (reference sequence). The CDR3 is CASSPYFNAEAFF. The CDR3 DNA follows: TGTGCCAGCAGCCCCTATTTTAACGCTGAAGCTTTCTTT.

In this sample, this clone turned up once. The V call is TRBV18, the J call TRBJ1-3, with TRBD1 matching 7 bases. CDR1 and CDR2 from the germline V gene are KGHSH and LQKENI. Losses at the gene ends were 5 bases for V and 0 bases for J; bases not matched to a gene: 4. This CDR3 is 15 amino acids long. DNA of the CDR3: TGTGCCAGCTCAGACAGGGATACCTCTGGAAACACCATATATTTT. This gives the protein CASSDRDTSGNTIYF.

This clone has just one count. CDR3: CASSQELAGARGTGELFF. The CDR3 DNA sequence: TGTGCCAGCAGCCAAGAACTAGCGGGGGCGAGGGGCACCGGGGAGCTGTTTTTT. The chain uses TRBV4-2 and TRBJ2-2; 11 bases fit TRBD2. The J segment lost 4 bases and the V segment lost 0 bases, leaving 7 bases of the junction unmatched. The CDR3 extends over 18 amino acids. The germline gives CDR1 LGHNA, CDR2 YNFKEQ.

Here the CDR3 reads CASSSSLGLADNEQFF. DNA for the CDR3: TGTGCCAGTAGTTCGTCTTTGGGACTAGCCGACAATGAGCAGTTCTTC. The chain combines TRBV19 with TRBJ2-1; 9 bases are shared with TRBD2. With 5 bases clipped from V and 5 bases from J, the junction kept 10 bases outside the gene matches. CDR1 is LNHDA and CDR2 is SQIVND in the germline V gene (reference sequence). The CDR3 is 16 residues long.

The genes are TRBV29-1 and TRBJ2-2; 9 nucleotides align to TRBD1. V dropped 7 bases and J dropped 5; count of bases not matched to a gene: 11. Germline V gene data show CDR1 as SQVTM and CDR2 as ANQGSEA. The CDR3 loop spans 15 amino acids. CDR3 sequence reads: CSGDRGGSSTGELFF. The CDR3 DNA sequence: TGCAGCGGTGACAGGGGGGGATCGAGTACCGGGGAGCTGTTTTTT.

V and J are TRBV18 and TRBJ1-5; D is ambiguous. The V end lost 1 base, the J end lost 1 base, and 11 bases lay between the germline ends. The CDR3 sequence is 16 residues long. Looked up from germline, CDR1 is KGHSH and CDR2 is LQKENI. CDR3 coding DNA: TGTGCCAGCTCACCACAAGCTTCGGACAGCAATCAGCCCCAGCATTTT. Translated, it gives CASSPQASDSNQPQHF.

The rearrangement joins TRBV18 to TRBJ1-1; D is perhaps TRBD1 (6 bases). CDR3 length equals 14 residues. V lost 3 bases to trimming and J lost 5 bases, with 13 bases between them. Germline CDR1 KGHSH, CDR2 LQKENI. Here the CDR3 reads CASSPRGVGTEAFF. CDR3 nucleotides: TGTGCCAGCTCACCCAGGGGCGTAGGGACTGAAGCTTTCTTT.

This chain connects TRBV6-5 to TRBJ2-5; D gene uncertain. This CDR3 spans 10 amino acids. Trimming took off 7 bases at V and 4 bases at J, with 4 bases between the two ends. Germline-derived CDR1 and CDR2 are MNHEY and SVGAGI. CDR3 loop: CASTGETQYF. The DNA of the CDR3 is TGTGCCAGCACCGGAGAGACCCAGTACTTC.

The chain uses TRBV7-6 and TRBJ2-6; D remains ambiguous. Germline CDR1 reads SGHVS; CDR2 reads FNYEAQ. V was clipped by 1 base and J by 0 bases, with 7 bases between them. The CDR3 extends over 16 amino acids. CDR3 sequence: CASSLGSHSGANVLTF. The CDR3 region has the DNA TGTGCCAGCAGCTTAGGTAGTCACTCTGGGGCCAACGTCCTGACTTTC.

This sequence joins TRBV14 and TRBJ1-2; D not resolved. The CDR3 extends over 12 amino acids. Germline V gives CDR1 SGHDN, CDR2 FVKESK. V was shortened by 0 bases and J by 8 bases, with 7 bases between the two germline ends. CDR3 in DNA: TGTGCCAGCAGCCAAGAGGGGTACGGCTACACCTTC. This encodes CASSQEGYGYTF.

This chain joins TRBV7-9 and TRBJ2-7; D is perhaps TRBD1 (6 bases). The CDR3 extends over 19 amino acids. The V end lost 0 bases, the J end lost 0 bases, and 21 bases lay between the germline ends. Per germline, CDR1 SEHNR and CDR2 FQNEAQ (reference sequence). The CDR3 region is CASSLARFRGSKSSYEQYF. In nucleotides, the CDR3 is TGTGCCAGCAGCTTAGCGCGGTTTAGGGGGTCCAAAAGCTCCTACGAGCAGTACTTC.

The chain recombines TRBV5-4 with TRBJ2-4; the D gene is possibly TRBD2 (5 bases). V gave up 4 bases and J gave up 2 bases, with 19 bases separating them. Looked up from germline, CDR1 is SGHNT and CDR2 is YYREEE (reference sequence). The CDR3 runs to 17 residues. CDR3 in DNA: TGTGCCAGCAGCGCCAAACGGGGAACGGGGTCCAAAAACATTCAGTACTTC. Amino acid sequence: CASSAKRGTGSKNIQYF.

The chain combines TRBV19 with TRBJ1-5, with 7 bases aligning to TRBD1. V gave up 7 bases and J gave up 3 bases; unmatched junction bases: 9. Germline assignment: CDR1 LNHDA and CDR2 SQIVND (reference sequence). The CDR3 runs to 15 residues. For the CDR3, the DNA is TGTGCCAGTAACATTAGACAGGGCCCCAATCAGCCCCAGCATTTT. Protein sequence: CASNIRQGPNQPQHF.

The V and J genes are TRBV19 and TRBJ2-7; a possible D gene is TRBD1 (5 bases). Germline CDR1 is LNHDA and CDR2 is SQIVND (reference sequence). Deletions cut 7 bases from V and 6 bases from J, with 22 bases between. The CDR3 contains 15 residues. CDR3 amino acids: CASTRQHDATREQYF. In DNA, the CDR3 is TGTGCCAGTACGCGACAGCATGATGCCACCCGCGAGCAGTACTTC. The full variable domain, with the rest looked up from reference TRBV19 and TRBJ2-7, is DGGITQSPKYLFRKEGQNVTLSCEQNLNHDAMYWYRQDPGQGLRLIYYSQIVNDFQKGDIAEGYSVSREKKESFPLTVTSAQKNPTAFYLCASTRQHDATREQYFGPGTRLTVT.

The V and J genes are TRBV4-2 and TRBJ1-2, with unresolved D. The CDR3 has 15 residues. V was cut by 0 bases and J by 4 bases, with 12 bases left in between. Germline V CDR1 and CDR2: LGHNA, YNFKEQ. The CDR3 protein is CASSQEKNGLYGYTF. CDR3 bases: TGTGCCAGCAGCCAAGAAAAGAACGGACTCTATGGCTACACCTTC.

The chain has TRBV21-1 and TRBJ2-1; the table's TRBD2 call for D was not verified on the DNA. TRBV21-1 is a known pseudogene. This CDR3 has 17 amino acids. The CDR3 DNA reads TGTGCCAGCAGCAATCCCCGGGCGGGTTACTCCTACAATGAGCAGTTCTTC. The encoded protein is CASSNPRAGYSYNEQFF.